The 6 T cell receptor beta chains given below trace back to one sample, sequenced in a study of T cells after yellow fever vaccination. TCRdb re-derived calls from the 5' RACE reads in MiXCR, one entry per CDR3 protein. The sample includes about 220,000 distinct CDR3 sequences, approximately 3.2% of them seen just once. The specimen was CD4+ T cells sorted from PBMCs, collected 10 days after the yellow fever booster vaccination. These receptors all come from a man aged 18 to 29 who received the YFV17D yellow fever vaccine.

This clonotype was seen at least ten times. V usage is TRBV25-1 and J usage is TRBJ2-7; D uncertain. This CDR3 has 12 amino acids. V lost 3 bases to trimming and J lost 5 bases, with 8 bases between them. The germline V gene encodes CDR1 MGHDK and CDR2 SYGVNS. The CDR3 DNA reads TGTGCCAGCAGTGACCACACTCACGAGCAGTACTTC. This sequence encodes CASSDHTHEQYF.

This clonotype was found many times. At one end, the junction sequence differs from germline, possibly due to a read error. The chain combines TRBV11-2 with TRBJ2-3; 9 nucleotides agree with TRBD2. The CDR3 is made up of 13 amino acids. Germline CDR1 reads SGHAT; CDR2 reads FQNNGV. The CDR3 sequence: CASSKTSGTTTDF. The CDR3 DNA follows: TGTGCCAGCAGCAAGACTAGCGGAACAACGACGGATTTT.

This clonotype was counted many times. CDR3 nucleotide sequence: TGTGCCAGCAGCGTTAAGGGGGGCACAGATACGCAGTATTTT. It translates to CASSVKGGTDTQYF. This sequence joins TRBV9 and TRBJ2-3, with D maybe TRBD1 (6 bases). The germline V gene has CDR1 SGDLS and CDR2 YYNGEE. The CDR3 runs to 14 residues. Trimming pared 2 bases from V and 1 base from J, leaving 8 bases between. Using reference TRBV9 and TRBJ2-3 for the parts outside the CDR3, the full variable domain is DSGVTQTPKHLITATGQRVTLRCSPRSGDLSVYWYQQSLDQGLQFLIQYYNGEERAKGNILERFSAQQFPDLHSELNLSSLELGDSALYFCASSVKGGTDTQYFGPGTRLTVL.

At least ten counts were recorded for this clonotype. This chain links TRBV5-1 with TRBJ2-2; D ambiguous. The germline V and J ends were trimmed by 0 bases and 1 base, with 7 bases remaining between them. Germline assignment: CDR1 SGHRS and CDR2 YFSETQ. This CDR3 spans 15 amino acids. CDR3 loop: CASSLATVNTGELFF. The CDR3 DNA follows: TGCGCCAGCAGCTTGGCTACAGTGAACACCGGGGAGCTGTTTTTT.

This clonotype has more than one count but fewer than ten. The chain carries TRBV6-5 and TRBJ1-3, with D unresolved. Germline V gene sequence: CDR1 MNHEY, CDR2 SVGAGI. The CDR3 consists of 11 residues. The V end lost 4 bases, the J end lost 8 bases, and 6 bases lay between the germline ends. The CDR3 DNA sequence: TGTGCCAGCAGTTCAGGATACACCATATATTTT. Its protein is CASSSGYTIYF.

This clonotype turned up a few times. The genes are TRBV7-3 and TRBJ1-3; D is possibly TRBD1 (5 bases). Germline assignment: CDR1 SGHTA and CDR2 FQGTGA. V lost 5 bases, J lost 0 bases, and 14 bases lay in between. This CDR3 has 16 amino acids. This CDR3 is CASSPQGGLSGNTIYF. The CDR3 nucleotides are TGTGCCAGCAGCCCCCAGGGAGGCCTCTCTGGAAACACCATATATTTT.